The sequence of this T cell receptor beta chain was determined in a study of brain T cells in children with intractable seizures. Only cases whose brain tissue showed the highest T cell transcript signatures were sequenced. Before surgery, patients took at least one anti-epileptic drug. TCRdb's table, derived via immunoSEQ multiplex PCR, lists solely in-frame clones and lacks some. The sample lists 50,000 to 80,000 clones, roughly 95% seen once, with more than 0.35% in the top ten. The V gene end was trimmed by 0 bases and the J gene end by 8 bases; junction bases not matched to a gene: 6. The CDR3 runs to 16 residues. The germline gives CDR1 MNHEY, CDR2 SMNVEV (reference sequence). Concerning this clone itself: The antigen is undetermined.

General study results and limits: Patients' HCMV serostatus was unknown; virus specificity rests on CDR3 similarity alone.

The chain is built from TRBV27 and TRBJ2-3, with 12 positions matching TRBD2. The sequencing here drew on peripheral blood, taken at surgery. This receptor was obtained from a boy under two years old with focal cortical dysplasia and intractable seizures. In nucleotides, the CDR3 is TGTGCCAGCAGTTTATCGTCTAGCGGGGGGGCGGGTACGCAGTATTTT. Protein: CASSLSSSGGAGTQYF.